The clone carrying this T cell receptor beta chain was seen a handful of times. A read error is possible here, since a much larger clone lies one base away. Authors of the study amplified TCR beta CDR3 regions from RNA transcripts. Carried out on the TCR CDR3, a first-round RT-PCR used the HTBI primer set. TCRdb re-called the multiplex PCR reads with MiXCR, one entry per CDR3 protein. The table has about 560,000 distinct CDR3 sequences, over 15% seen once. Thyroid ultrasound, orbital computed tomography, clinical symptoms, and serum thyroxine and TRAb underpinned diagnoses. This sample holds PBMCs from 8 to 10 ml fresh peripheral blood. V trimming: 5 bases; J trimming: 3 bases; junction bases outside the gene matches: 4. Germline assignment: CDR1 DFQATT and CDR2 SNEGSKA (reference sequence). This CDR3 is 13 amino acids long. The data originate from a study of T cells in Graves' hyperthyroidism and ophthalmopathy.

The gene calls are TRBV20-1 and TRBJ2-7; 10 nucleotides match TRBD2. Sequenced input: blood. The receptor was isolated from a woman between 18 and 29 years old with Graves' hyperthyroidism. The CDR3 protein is CSAGGTSDYEQYF. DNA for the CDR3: TGCAGTGCTGGAGGGACTAGCGACTACGAGCAGTACTTC.